A single sample is the source of the 30 T cell receptor beta chains below, sequenced in a study of T cells in Graves' hyperthyroidism and ophthalmopathy. The investigators amplified TCR beta CDR3 regions from RNA transcripts. HTBI primers were used for first-round RT-PCR of the TCR CDR3. Using its own MiXCR run on the multiplex PCR reads, TCRdb lists one record per CDR3 protein. Here the sample spans about 380,000 distinct CDR3 sequences, around a sixth being singletons. The sample consisted of blood. These receptors all stem from a man aged 18-30 years with Graves' ophthalmopathy.

This clonotype was seen at least ten times. The V call is TRBV3-1, the J call TRBJ2-2, with D unclear. The CDR3 is 14 amino acids. Germline V gene sequence: CDR1 LGHDT, CDR2 YNNKEL (reference sequence). The V end lost 0 bases, the J end lost 3 bases, and 5 bases lay between the germline ends. CDR3 in amino acids: CASSQDVYTGELFF. The CDR3 DNA is TGTGCCAGCAGCCAAGATGTGTACACCGGGGAGCTGTTTTTT.

The V and J genes are TRBV4-1 and TRBJ1-1; D is unresolved. The CDR3 runs to 13 residues. With 3 bases removed from V and 4 bases from J, the gap between germline ends came to 9 bases. Germline V gives CDR1 MGHRA, CDR2 YSYEKL. The CDR3 is CASSQEEGTEAFF. Here the CDR3 DNA reads TGCGCCAGCAGCCAGGAAGAGGGCACTGAAGCTTTCTTT.

At least ten counts were recorded for this clonotype. The chain employs TRBV12-3 or TRBV12-4 and TRBJ1-1; D is unclear. This CDR3 has 11 amino acids. V shed 6 bases and J shed 9 bases, with 11 bases lying between them. The CDR3 reads CASSLTDKAFF. For the CDR3, the DNA is TGTGCCAGCAGCCTGACCGATAAAGCTTTCTTT.

This clonotype came up a few times. The chain combines TRBV7-3 with TRBJ2-1, with D perhaps matching TRBD2 (5 bases). This CDR3 is 13 amino acids long. V was trimmed by 5 bases and J by 9 bases, leaving 14 bases between them. Per the germline V gene, CDR1 is SGHTA and CDR2 is FQGTGA. CDR3 DNA: TGTGCCAGCAGCCTTCGTAGCGACGGTGAGCAGTTCTTC. This encodes CASSLRSDGEQFF.

V and J are TRBV12-3 or TRBV12-4 and TRBJ1-2, with D hard to call. This CDR3 contains 15 residues. V was trimmed by 0 bases and J by 2 bases, leaving 10 bases between them. CDR3 amino acids: CASSLASYGNYGYTF. The CDR3, as DNA: TGTGCCAGCAGTTTAGCCTCCTATGGGAACTATGGCTACACCTTC.

There are many counts of this clonotype. The chain links TRBV18 to TRBJ2-5; no clear D. Between the trimmed V and J ends, which lost 2 bases and 1 base, there was a span of 8 bases. This CDR3 is built from 14 residues. Germline-derived CDR1 and CDR2 are KGHSH and LQKENI. The CDR3 spells CASSPLDRQETQYF. The CDR3 DNA sequence: TGTGCCAGCTCACCATTGGATCGCCAAGAGACCCAGTACTTC.

This chain joins TRBV2 and TRBJ1-1; 12 bases line up with TRBD1. The CDR3 runs 14 residues. Per the germline V gene, CDR1 is SNHLY and CDR2 is FYNNEI. V gave up 6 bases and J gave up 11 bases; unmatched junction bases: 10. The DNA of the CDR3 is TGTGCCAGCAGCGCCCACCGGGACAGGGGGCTTGCTTTCTTT. This encodes CASSAHRDRGLAFF.

J is TRBJ2-5 and V is TRBV7-9; perhaps TRBD1 as D (5 bases). The CDR3 totals 16 residues. V lost 2 bases to trimming and J lost 5 bases, with 18 bases between them. The germline V gene encodes CDR1 SEHNR and CDR2 FQNEAQ (reference sequence). The CDR3: CASSLSVGRGWETQYF. CDR3 bases: TGTGCCAGCAGCTTAAGTGTGGGGCGAGGTTGGGAGACCCAGTACTTC. The full variable domain, completed using reference TRBV7-9 and TRBJ2-5, is DTGVSQNPRHKITKRGQNVTFRCDPISEHNRLYWYRQTLGQGPEFLTYFQNEAQLEKSRLLSDRFSAERPKGSFSTLEIQRTEQGDSAMYLCASSLSVGRGWETQYFGPGTRLLVL.

This rearrangement joins TRBV29-1 to TRBJ1-6, with 8 bases matching TRBD1. V gave up 6 bases and J gave up 6 bases; unmatched junction bases: 7. CDR3 length: 14 amino acids. Germline assignment: CDR1 SQVTM and CDR2 ANQGSEA. The CDR3 DNA reads as TGCAGCGTGAGGACAGGGCAGGGTAATTCACCCCTCCACTTT. Encoded protein: CSVRTGQGNSPLHF.

This clonotype has a handful of counts. This chain connects TRBV6-1 to TRBJ2-7; 7 bases fit TRBD1. The CDR3 length is 15 residues. Germline lookup yields CDR1 MNHNS and CDR2 SASEGT. V shed 6 bases and J 5 bases; nucleotides not matched to a gene: 13. The CDR3 DNA reads TGTGCCAGCAGCCTACGGGACAGCCCCAGGGACGAGCAGTACTTC. Protein sequence: CASSLRDSPRDEQYF.

This clonotype occurred a few times. The chain joins TRBV5-1 to TRBJ2-2, with no clear D. Germline lookup yields CDR1 SGHRS and CDR2 YFSETQ. The V end lost 4 bases, the J end lost 5 bases, and 18 bases lay between the germline ends. The CDR3 sequence is 16 residues long. CDR3 sequence (DNA): TGCGCCAGCAGCCCTGGTGTCAGTGAGGATACCGGGGAGCTGTTTTTT. This sequence encodes CASSPGVSEDTGELFF. The full variable domain, completed using reference TRBV5-1 and TRBJ2-2, is KAGVTQTPRYLIKTRGQQVTLSCSPISGHRSVSWYQQTPGQGLQFLFEYFSETQRNKGNFPGRFSGRQFSNSRSEMNVSTLELGDSALYLCASSPGVSEDTGELFFGEGSRLTVL.

This clonotype was seen at least ten times. This chain joins TRBV6-1 and TRBJ2-7; tentative D call: TRBD1 (6 bases). Trimming took 5 bases from V and 3 from J, leaving 14 bases between them. This CDR3 has 14 residues. Germline CDR1 MNHNS, CDR2 SASEGT. CDR3 bases: TGTGCCAGCAGTCACCGGACAGAGAGCTACGAGCAGTACTTC. Encoded protein: CASSHRTESYEQYF.

The chain links TRBV5-4 to TRBJ2-1; TRBD2 matches 12 bases. Germline CDR1 is SGHNT and CDR2 is YYREEE (reference sequence). Trimming cost V 3 bases and J 3 bases; bases outside gene matches: 1. The CDR3 covers 15 residues. CDR3 sequence (DNA): TGTGCCAGCAGCTCTAGCGGGGGGGACTACAATGAGCAGTTCTTC. Its protein product is CASSSSGGDYNEQFF.

This clonotype was seen at least ten times. CDR3 nucleotide sequence: TGTGCCAGCAGTTACTCTGGGGGGGCGCGGACTGAAGCTTTCTTT. It codes for CASSYSGGARTEAFF. V usage is TRBV6-5 and J usage is TRBJ1-1; the D gene is possibly TRBD1 (6 bases). Trimming stripped 0 bases from V and 5 bases from J, with 13 bases between. The CDR3 is 15 amino acids. Germline CDR1 is MNHEY and CDR2 is SVGAGI.

The rearrangement joins TRBV12-3 or TRBV12-4 to TRBJ2-1, with D possibly matching TRBD1 (5 bases). This CDR3 has 14 amino acids. The germline V and J ends were trimmed by 3 bases and 5 bases, with 11 bases remaining between them. For the CDR3, the DNA is TGTGCCAGCAGTTTGGTTGGACAACACAATGAGCAGTTCTTC. Translating it yields CASSLVGQHNEQFF.

This clonotype was seen many times. The V and J genes are TRBV15 and TRBJ1-1; tentatively, D is TRBD1 (6 bases). The CDR3 sequence is 15 residues long. V lost 0 bases, J lost 1 base, and 9 bases lay in between. Germline V gene sequence: CDR1 LNHNV, CDR2 YYDKDF (reference sequence). This CDR3 reads CATSRDKGGNTEAFF. In DNA, the CDR3 is TGTGCCACCAGCAGAGATAAGGGGGGGAACACTGAAGCTTTCTTT.

Many counts were recorded for this clonotype. As DNA, the CDR3 is TGTGCCATCAGTTCCAGTCAGAGTTCCCTCTACGAGCAGTACTTC. Protein product: CAISSSQSSLYEQYF. The chain combines TRBV10-3 with TRBJ2-7; D is ambiguous. The length of the CDR3 is 15 residues. Trimming took 5 bases from V and 3 from J, leaving 17 bases between them. CDR1 and CDR2 from the germline V gene are ENHRY and SYGVKD.

This clonotype was counted many times. J is TRBJ2-1 and V is TRBV7-3; tentatively, D is TRBD2 (6 bases). V shed 5 bases and J shed 5 bases, with 13 bases lying between them. From germline, CDR1 is SGHTA and CDR2 FQGTGA. The CDR3 totals 14 residues. The chain's CDR3 is CASSQLAGHNEQFF. CDR3 in DNA: TGTGCCAGCAGCCAACTAGCAGGTCACAATGAGCAGTTCTTC.

This clonotype showed up many times. The DNA of the CDR3 is TGTGCCAGCAGTGACTCGGGACAGTGGAGCGAAGCTTTCTTT. It codes for CASSDSGQWSEAFF. The J gene is TRBJ1-1, the V gene TRBV6-1; TRBD1 matches 7 bases. The J segment lost 8 bases and the V segment lost 3 bases, leaving 9 bases of the junction unmatched. The V gene's germline CDR1 is MNHNS and CDR2 SASEGT. The CDR3 extends over 14 amino acids.

This chain uses TRBV25-1 with TRBJ2-1; D remains ambiguous. Trimming shortened V by 3 bases and J by 7 bases, and 16 bases separated the two germline ends. Germline V gene lookup returns CDR1 MGHDK and CDR2 SYGVNS. The CDR3 spans 15 residues. CDR3 sequence: CASSDTLQIRNEQFF. CDR3 DNA sequence: TGTGCCAGCAGTGACACCCTTCAGATTAGGAATGAGCAGTTCTTC.

The rearrangement uses TRBV28 and TRBJ1-2, with D unresolved. Trimming shortened V by 4 bases and J by 4 bases, and 10 bases separated the two germline ends. Looked up from germline, CDR1 is MDHEN and CDR2 is SYDVKM. This CDR3 comprises 13 residues. CDR3 amino acids: CASSSDILYGYTF. The CDR3 coding sequence is TGTGCCAGCAGTTCTGACATCCTCTATGGCTACACCTTC.

This clonotype was counted many times. The chain combines TRBV12-3 or TRBV12-4 with TRBJ1-5; unclear D gene. CDR3 length: 13 residues. Trimming cost V 6 bases and J 4 bases, with 10 bases left between them. This CDR3 reads CASSPGPNQPQHF. In nucleotides, the CDR3 is TGTGCCAGCAGCCCCGGACCAAATCAGCCCCAGCATTTT.

In its sample, this clonotype was seen many times. The rearrangement uses TRBV7-9 and TRBJ2-3; D not certain. Germline assignment: CDR1 SEHNR and CDR2 FQNEAQ (reference sequence). This CDR3 spans 14 amino acids. V dropped 2 bases and J dropped 0 bases, with 6 bases sitting between them. The CDR3 region has the DNA TGTGCCAGCAGCTTACAGTATAGCACAGATACGCAGTATTTT. It codes for CASSLQYSTDTQYF.

This clonotype was counted at least ten times. This CDR3 is CASSTGTGNTGELFF. The CDR3 DNA sequence: TGTGCCAGCAGCACAGGGACGGGAAACACCGGGGAGCTGTTTTTT. The chain couples TRBV9 to TRBJ2-2, with a possible D match to TRBD1 (6 bases). This CDR3 comprises 15 residues. V lost 4 bases and J lost 2, with 12 bases in between. CDR1 is SGDLS and CDR2 is YYNGEE in the germline V gene. Supplemented by reference TRBV9 and TRBJ2-2, the full variable domain reads DSGVTQTPKHLITATGQRVTLRCSPRSGDLSVYWYQQSLDQGLQFLIQYYNGEERAKGNILERFSAQQFPDLHSELNLSSLELGDSALYFCASSTGTGNTGELFFGEGSRLTVL.

This clonotype was counted only a few times. V gene TRBV4-1 combines with J gene TRBJ1-2; the D gene is possibly TRBD1 (5 bases). Germline CDR1 reads MGHRA; CDR2 reads YSYEKL. V lost 0 bases, J lost 4 bases, and 9 bases lay in between. The CDR3 runs to 14 residues. CDR3 nucleotides: TGCGCCAGCAGCCAAGAATGGGACCCCTATGGCTACACCTTC. This sequence encodes CASSQEWDPYGYTF.

The chain employs TRBV6-1 and TRBJ1-2, with 11 bases fitting TRBD1. Germline values: CDR1 MNHNS, CDR2 SASEGT. The CDR3 extends over 14 amino acids. Trimming took 6 bases from V and 7 from J; bases not matched to a gene: 7. For the CDR3, the DNA is TGTGCCAGCAGGCCCCCGGGACAGGGGGTTGGCTACACCTTC. This codes for CASRPPGQGVGYTF.

This clonotype showed up many times. V is TRBV12-3 or TRBV12-4 and J is TRBJ1-1; D uncertain. The CDR3 consists of 12 residues. V lost 5 bases and J lost 1, with 5 bases in between. The CDR3 region has the DNA TGTGCCAGCAGTAAACCGAACACTGAAGCTTTCTTT. Protein product: CASSKPNTEAFF.

This clonotype was observed a handful of times. CDR3 sequence (DNA): TGTGCCAGCAGCACCCGGACAGGGGCGTACAATGAGCAGTTCTTC. This encodes CASSTRTGAYNEQFF. V usage is TRBV9 and J usage is TRBJ2-1, with 9 bases fitting TRBD1. Germline-derived CDR1 and CDR2 are SGDLS and YYNGEE. The CDR3 totals 15 residues. V lost 4 bases to trimming and J lost 4 bases; unmatched junction nucleotides: 6. The whole variable domain, filled in from reference TRBV9 and TRBJ2-1, reads DSGVTQTPKHLITATGQRVTLRCSPRSGDLSVYWYQQSLDQGLQFLIQYYNGEERAKGNILERFSAQQFPDLHSELNLSSLELGDSALYFCASSTRTGAYNEQFFGPGTRLTVL.

V and J are TRBV2 and TRBJ2-5; 13 nucleotides match TRBD2. The germline V gene encodes CDR1 SNHLY and CDR2 FYNNEI. This CDR3 region has 16 residues. V gave up 4 bases and J gave up 5 bases; unmatched junction bases: 7. CDR3 DNA sequence: TGTGCCAGCAGTGCTGGACTAGCGGGAGTTGGGGAGACCCAGTACTTC. It specifies CASSAGLAGVGETQYF.

In this sample, this clonotype turned up many times. The V call is TRBV27, the J call TRBJ2-7; unclear D gene. Germline CDR1 reads MNHEY; CDR2 reads SMNVEV (reference sequence). Trimming took off 0 bases at V and 3 bases at J, with 9 bases between the two ends. The CDR3 spans 14 residues. The CDR3 DNA sequence: TGTGCCAGCAGTTTATCGGTTCGGAGCTACGAGCAGTACTTC. Translation gives CASSLSVRSYEQYF.